The present entry profiles one T cell receptor (beta chain) with its context. As yet, its antigen is unknown. The data are from a study of cytomegalovirus exposure and HLA in healthy donors. Study results and caveats: DRB1 had the most TCR associations and HLA-C the fewest, a later analysis found, with rates varying by HLA locus.

The study ran its PCR with 60 Vbeta and 13 Jbeta primers. Sequencing used immunoSEQ multiplex PCR; TCRdb keeps in-frame clones, though not all of them. Among about 160,000 clones listed, approximately 80% were seen once. Sequenced sample: PBMCs. This clonotype originated in a man aged 25-40 years in good health and CMV-seronegative.

The DNA for the CDR3 is TGTGCCAGCAGCTCCTGGACAGGAGCGAACACCGGGGAGCTGTTTTTT. This encodes CASSSWTGANTGELFF. The chain joins TRBV13 to TRBJ2-2, with TRBD1 identical over 7 bases. CDR3 length equals 16 residues. The germline V gene encodes CDR1 PRHDT and CDR2 FYEKMQ (reference sequence). Losses at the gene ends were 4 bases for V and 0 bases for J; bases not matched to a gene: 5.